Below, 29 T cell receptor beta chains from the same sample are listed, as sequenced in a study of OX40 agonist ivuxolimab in advanced cancers. Libraries were prepared by immunoSEQ multiplex PCR; TCRdb keeps only in-frame clonotypes and omits some of them. The sample gives about 60,000 clones, 87% of which show up once; approximately 2.5% is in the top ten. Sequencing was performed on CD4+ or CD8+ T cells sorted from blood, taken in a trial of the OX40 agonist ivuxolimab. These TCRs come from an adult with an advanced solid tumor such as melanoma, head and neck, liver or kidney cancer.

V gene TRBV6-5 combines with J gene TRBJ2-1; TRBD1 matches 8 bases. There are 14 residues in the CDR3. Germline V gives CDR1 MNHEY, CDR2 SVGAGI. Trimming took 6 bases from V and 7 from J; bases not matched to a gene: 8. CDR3: CASSRTGGGNEQFF. The CDR3 DNA reads as TGTGCCAGCAGCCGTACAGGGGGTGGAAATGAGCAGTTCTTC.

V is TRBV19 and J is TRBJ2-7; D is possibly TRBD1 or TRBD2 (6 bases each). Trimming shortened V by 1 base and J by 2 bases, and 9 bases separated the two germline ends. The CDR3 runs to 14 residues. From germline, CDR1 is LNHDA and CDR2 SQIVND (reference sequence). CDR3 nucleotide sequence: TGTGCCAGTAGTATAGTCGGGGGCACCTACGAGCAGTACTTC. Translation: CASSIVGGTYEQYF.

This chain joins TRBV6-5 and TRBJ2-7, with 7 bases that match TRBD2. Germline CDR1 is MNHEY and CDR2 is SVGAGI. The CDR3 covers 15 residues. J lost 7 bases, V lost 2 bases, and 11 bases had no gene match. CDR3 protein: CASSYQRDSSGEQYF. The CDR3 DNA reads as TGTGCCAGCAGTTACCAGCGGGACTCCTCGGGGGAGCAGTACTTC.

The chain couples TRBV11-2 to TRBJ1-1, with a tentative D call TRBD1 (5 bases). CDR3 size: 13 residues. Germline loops: CDR1 SGHAT, CDR2 FQNNGV. V shed 0 bases and J shed 10 bases, with 12 bases lying between them. The CDR3 here is CASSLDPVGGAFF. DNA of the CDR3: TGTGCCAGCAGCTTAGACCCCGTCGGGGGAGCTTTCTTT.

This clone appeared a single time. This chain connects TRBV29-1 to TRBJ2-5; D gene ambiguous. CDR1 is SQVTM, CDR2 ANQGSEA, per germline. The CDR3 is 15 amino acids. The V gene lost 8 bases and the J gene lost 4 bases, with 23 bases spanning the gap. Here the CDR3 reads CSILGQVSRGETQYF. CDR3 sequence (DNA): TGCAGCATTTTGGGTCAGGTTTCCAGAGGAGAGACCCAGTACTTC.

This clone was observed a single time. The chain combines TRBV28 with TRBJ1-5, with D maybe TRBD1 (6 bases). CDR1 and CDR2 from the germline V gene are MDHEN and SYDVKM. V was cut by 5 bases and J by 6 bases, with 20 bases left in between. The CDR3 length is 16 residues. CDR3 nucleotide sequence: TGTGCCAGCAGTCCTCCCAGGGGAGGGGCCGGTCAGCCCCAGCATTTT. Translation gives CASSPPRGGAGQPQHF.

This clone occurred once. The V call is TRBV5-1, the J call TRBJ1-4, with D unresolved. Between the trimmed V and J ends, which lost 4 bases and 0 bases, there was a span of 7 bases. Germline V gene data show CDR1 as SGHRS and CDR2 as YFSETQ. The length of the CDR3 is 14 residues. CDR3 DNA sequence: TGCGCCAGCAGCGATTTTGCAACTAATGAAAAACTGTTTTTT. Amino acids: CASSDFATNEKLFF. Based on the CDR3 plus reference TRBV5-1 and TRBJ1-4, the full variable domain is KAGVTQTPRYLIKTRGQQVTLSCSPISGHRSVSWYQQTPGQGLQFLFEYFSETQRNKGNFPGRFSGRQFSNSRSEMNVSTLELGDSALYLCASSDFATNEKLFFGSGTQLSVL.

J is TRBJ2-7 and V is TRBV6-5; weak D call: TRBD1 (6 bases). V was pared by 3 bases and J by 2 bases, with 11 bases between. The CDR3 runs to 14 residues. Looked up from germline, CDR1 is MNHEY and CDR2 is SVGAGI. CDR3 in DNA: TGTGCCAGCAGTTATGGGGACACTACCTACGAGCAGTACTTC. Translating gives CASSYGDTTYEQYF.

The chain employs TRBV2 and TRBJ2-7, with 7 bases identical to TRBD2. This CDR3 has 15 amino acids. The J segment lost 4 bases and the V segment lost 5 bases, leaving 11 bases of the junction unmatched. Germline V lookup: CDR1 SNHLY, CDR2 FYNNEI. DNA for the CDR3: TGTGCCAGCAGTCCCCCTGGCGGGAGTGGTTACGAGCAGTACTTC. It encodes CASSPPGGSGYEQYF.

This chain joins TRBV6-1 and TRBJ2-2; 7 nucleotides align to TRBD2. This CDR3 has 12 residues. Germline values: CDR1 MNHNS, CDR2 SASEGT. Germline trimming cut 5 bases from V and 15 bases from J; bases unmatched to any gene: 9. The CDR3 is CASSHSGTKVFF. CDR3 DNA sequence: TGTGCCAGCAGTCATTCCGGGACTAAGGTGTTTTTT.

V and J are TRBV5-1 and TRBJ2-5, with a possible D match to TRBD1 (5 bases). Trimming took 2 bases from V and 5 from J, leaving 10 bases between them. CDR3 length: 13 residues. Per germline, CDR1 SGHRS and CDR2 YFSETQ. CDR3 DNA: TGCGCCAGCAGCTTCTCCGCAGGGGAGACCCAGTACTTC. It translates to CASSFSAGETQYF.

This chain connects TRBV28 to TRBJ2-1; D is ambiguous. Germline V gene sequence: CDR1 MDHEN, CDR2 SYDVKM. Trimming removed 1 base at V and 7 bases at J, with 14 bases between. The CDR3 sequence is 15 residues long. CDR3 sequence reads: CASSLSPAHPNEQFF. In nucleotides, the CDR3 is TGTGCCAGCAGTTTATCCCCTGCCCATCCGAATGAGCAGTTCTTC.

This sequence joins TRBV2 and TRBJ1-5; D gene uncertain. The ends were cut back, 5 bases at V and 4 bases at J, with 24 bases in the middle. The CDR3 is 18 amino acids. The germline V gene encodes CDR1 SNHLY and CDR2 FYNNEI. The CDR3 nucleotides read TGTGCCAGCAGTTATAAGGAGGTGGGTTGGGGTCATAATCAGCCCCAGCATTTT. Amino acids: CASSYKEVGWGHNQPQHF.

The chain is built from TRBV9 and TRBJ2-3; TRBD1 matches 9 bases. V shed 2 bases and J 3 bases; nucleotides not matched to a gene: 7. In germline, CDR1 is SGDLS, CDR2 YYNGEE. There are 16 residues in the CDR3. The CDR3 reads CASSVTQQGATDTQYF. DNA for the CDR3: TGTGCCAGCAGCGTCACACAACAGGGGGCAACAGATACGCAGTATTTT.

This rearrangement joins TRBV6-5 to TRBJ2-2; 9 bases fit TRBD1. V lost 6 bases and J lost 0; bases outside the gene matches: 2. CDR3 size: 15 residues. The germline V gene encodes CDR1 MNHEY and CDR2 SVGAGI. DNA of the CDR3: TGTGCCAGCAGGACAGGGGGGGCGAACACCGGGGAGCTGTTTTTT. Translating it yields CASRTGGANTGELFF.

The rearrangement joins TRBV19 to TRBJ2-1, with 10 bases that match TRBD2. This CDR3 contains 15 residues. CDR1 and CDR2 (germline): LNHDA, SQIVND (reference sequence). The V gene end was trimmed by 6 bases and the J gene end by 3 bases; junction bases not matched to a gene: 5. The CDR3, as DNA: TGTGCCAGTAGCCCTAGCGGGAGCAGCTACAATGAGCAGTTCTTC. Translated: CASSPSGSSYNEQFF.

The chain uses TRBV19 and TRBJ2-2; possible D gene TRBD1, 5 bases. With 3 bases removed from V and 0 bases from J, the gap between germline ends came to 17 bases. This CDR3 spans 18 amino acids. CDR1 and CDR2 (germline): LNHDA, SQIVND (reference sequence). The CDR3 coding sequence is TGTGCCAGTAGTATCCACCGGTGGGGCTTCTCGAACACCGGGGAGCTGTTTTTT. This codes for CASSIHRWGFSNTGELFF.

J is TRBJ2-3 and V is TRBV2; D remains ambiguous. This CDR3 is 12 amino acids long. V was clipped by 4 bases and J by 4 bases, with 6 bases between them. CDR1 is SNHLY, CDR2 FYNNEI, per germline. The CDR3 DNA reads as TGTGCCAGCAGTGTTATGGCAGATACGCAGTATTTT. Translation gives CASSVMADTQYF.

This clone was counted a few times. The rearrangement links TRBV18 to TRBJ2-1; a possible D gene is TRBD2 (6 bases). V shed 3 bases and J shed 7 bases, with 16 bases lying between them. The CDR3 is 15 amino acids. In germline, CDR1 is KGHSH, CDR2 LQKENI. The DNA of the CDR3 is TGTGCCAGCTCACCGGCCGGGAGTGTGGTAAATGAGCAGTTCTTC. It translates to CASSPAGSVVNEQFF.

This chain joins TRBV2 and TRBJ1-1, with unresolved D. V lost 7 bases, J lost 5 bases, and 11 bases lay in between. This CDR3 comprises 12 residues. Per germline, CDR1 SNHLY and CDR2 FYNNEI. The CDR3 DNA reads as TGTGCCAGCATGTGGCACGAGACTGAAGCTTTCTTT. This codes for CASMWHETEAFF. Supplemented by reference TRBV2 and TRBJ1-1, the full variable domain reads EPEVTQTPSHQVTQMGQEVILRCVPISNHLYFYWYRQILGQKVEFLVSFYNNEISEKSEIFDDQFSVERPDGSNFTLKIRSTKLEDSAMYFCASMWHETEAFFGQGTRLTVV.

The chain combines TRBV5-1 with TRBJ2-2; no clear D. CDR1 SGHRS and CDR2 YFSETQ come from the germline V gene. V was cut by 0 bases and J by 0 bases, with 6 bases left in between. The CDR3 is 15 amino acids. CDR3 DNA sequence: TGCGCCAGCAGCTTGGCAGTTACGAACACCGGGGAGCTGTTTTTT. Translation: CASSLAVTNTGELFF.

Regarding this clone: In the same sample, other DNA sequences code for this CDR3. The rearrangement uses TRBV29-1 and TRBJ2-5; no reliable D call. The germline V gene encodes CDR1 SQVTM and CDR2 ANQGSEA. V dropped 4 bases and J dropped 5 bases, with 11 bases sitting between them. The CDR3 spans 12 residues. As DNA, the CDR3 is TGCAGCGTTGTGGCAGGCCCTGAGACCCAGTACTTC. Translated, it gives CSVVAGPETQYF.

The genes are TRBV5-1 and TRBJ2-7; 11 positions agree with TRBD1. The CDR3 consists of 15 residues. The germline V gene encodes CDR1 SGHRS and CDR2 YFSETQ. The junction had 7 bases not matched to a gene; V was cut back by 4 bases and J by 4 bases. CDR3 DNA: TGCGCCAGCAGCAAAGGACAGGGGGCTATGTACGAGCAGTACTTC. This translates into CASSKGQGAMYEQYF.

This rearrangement joins TRBV28 to TRBJ2-7; 9 bases fit TRBD2. In germline, CDR1 is MDHEN, CDR2 SYDVKM. The CDR3 consists of 14 residues. The junction had 11 bases not matched to a gene; V was cut back by 10 bases and J by 4 bases. CDR3 nucleotides: TGTGCCACCCAAAAGGCGGGAGGGCCGTACGAGCAGTACTTC. Amino acids: CATQKAGGPYEQYF.

The chain uses TRBV27 and TRBJ1-6, with no clear D. The CDR3 is 13 residues long. The germline CDR1 and CDR2 sequences are MNHEY and SMNVEV (reference sequence). With 8 bases removed from V and 2 bases from J, the gap between germline ends came to 7 bases. CDR3 nucleotides: TGTGCCAGCGGACGGACCTATAATTCACCCCTCCACTTT. This translates into CASGRTYNSPLHF.

The chain is built from TRBV18 and TRBJ1-3; D remains ambiguous. CDR3 length: 15 amino acids. Deletions cut 3 bases from V and 0 bases from J, with 9 bases between. Germline-derived CDR1 and CDR2 are KGHSH and LQKENI. The CDR3 bases are TGTGCCAGCTCACCGTCGGCAATCTCTGGAAACACCATATATTTT. This sequence encodes CASSPSAISGNTIYF.

The genes are TRBV11-2 and TRBJ2-1, with TRBD2 matching over 10 bases. CDR3 length equals 18 residues. Germline V gene sequence: CDR1 SGHAT, CDR2 FQNNGV. V dropped 1 base and J dropped 3; count of bases not matched to a gene: 9. The DNA of the CDR3 is TGTGCCAGCAGCTTAGTACTAGCGGGATCGATTAGCTACAATGAGCAGTTCTTC. It codes for CASSLVLAGSISYNEQFF. Together with reference TRBV11-2 and TRBJ2-1, the CDR3 gives the full variable domain: EAGVAQSPRYKIIEKRQSVAFWCNPISGHATLYWYQQILGQGPKLLIQFQNNGVVDDSQLPKDRFSAERLKGVDSTLKIQPAKLEDSAVYLCASSLVLAGSISYNEQFFGPGTRLTVL.

V is TRBV30 and J is TRBJ1-3; tentative D call: TRBD1 (5 bases). Deletions cut 2 bases from V and 2 bases from J, with 19 bases between. The length of the CDR3 is 17 residues. In germline, CDR1 is GTSNPN, CDR2 SVGIG (reference sequence). The DNA of the CDR3 is TGTGCCTGGAGTCTCTTCTGGGGTAGGGGAGCTGGAAACACCATATATTTT. Residues: CAWSLFWGRGAGNTIYF.

The chain carries TRBV19 and TRBJ2-7; 11 nucleotides match TRBD2. This CDR3 contains 17 residues. Germline loops: CDR1 LNHDA, CDR2 SQIVND (reference sequence). The junction had 10 bases not matched to a gene; V was cut back by 6 bases and J by 0 bases. The CDR3 reads CASSGTSGAGRSYEQYF. CDR3 coding DNA: TGTGCCAGTAGCGGGACTAGCGGCGCCGGCCGCTCCTACGAGCAGTACTTC.